Listed here are 24 T cell receptor beta chains from one sample, sequenced in a study of early T cells in non-severe SARS-CoV-2 infection. TCRdb recomputed calls from the 5' RACE reads with MiXCR, one row per CDR3 protein. Of 60,000 to 75,000 distinct CDR3 sequences in the sample, around 10% were seen once. Source material: whole blood. The receptors stem from an adult who was a healthcare worker with PCR-confirmed SARS-CoV-2 infection or an uninfected control (not recorded which).

This chain links TRBV30 with TRBJ2-7; D not certain. The ends were cut back, 1 base at V and 4 bases at J, with 11 bases in the middle. CDR3 length: 13 amino acids. Looked up from germline, CDR1 is GTSNPN and CDR2 is SVGIG (reference sequence). CDR3 in DNA: TGTGCCTGGAGTGGGGCGCTCGAATACGAGCAGTACTTC. Its translation: CAWSGALEYEQYF.

The chain uses TRBV5-1 and TRBJ1-2; 7 nucleotides agree with TRBD1. Germline CDR1 and CDR2: SGHRS and YFSETQ. The CDR3 is 15 residues long. Trimming removed 1 base from V and 5 bases from J; junction bases left unmatched: 8. The CDR3, as DNA: TGCGCCAGCAGCTTGAACAGGGGTTCCTCTTATGGCTACACCTTC. Translating it yields CASSLNRGSSYGYTF. The variable domain in full, with the rest retrieved from reference TRBV5-1 and TRBJ1-2, is KAGVTQTPRYLIKTRGQQVTLSCSPISGHRSVSWYQQTPGQGLQFLFEYFSETQRNKGNFPGRFSGRQFSNSRSEMNVSTLELGDSALYLCASSLNRGSSYGYTFGSGTRLTVV.

Notes on this clonotype: A much larger clonotype is one base distant, so this may be a read error. The rearrangement joins TRBV6-1 to TRBJ2-3; 9 bases fit TRBD1. Germline assignment: CDR1 MNHNS and CDR2 SASEGT. The CDR3 is made up of 15 amino acids. CDR3 DNA sequence: TGTCCCAGCAGTGAAGACAGGGGGAGCACAGATACGCAGTATTTT. It translates to CPSSEDRGSTDTQYF.

This clonotype was seen many times. The rearrangement uses TRBV12-3 or TRBV12-4 and TRBJ1-5, with 8 bases aligning to TRBD1. The V gene end was trimmed by 5 bases and the J gene end by 7 bases; junction bases not matched to a gene: 7. This CDR3 contains 14 residues. The CDR3 reads CASSQDRAGQPQHF. In DNA, the CDR3 is TGTGCCAGCAGTCAGGACAGGGCTGGACAGCCCCAGCATTTT.

The V call is TRBV18, the J call TRBJ2-1, with 7 nucleotides matching TRBD2. The CDR3 is 16 amino acids. Germline V gene lookup returns CDR1 KGHSH and CDR2 LQKENI. V trimming: 3 bases; J trimming: 1 base; junction bases outside the gene matches: 6. The CDR3 region is CASSPLSGTSYNEQFF. CDR3 nucleotide sequence: TGTGCCAGCTCACCTTTGAGCGGGACTTCCTACAATGAGCAGTTCTTC.

This clonotype was recorded many times. The chain carries TRBV19 and TRBJ2-1; 11 bases map to TRBD2. CDR1 and CDR2 (germline): LNHDA, SQIVND (reference sequence). The CDR3 runs 15 residues. The junction had 6 bases not matched to a gene; V was cut back by 5 bases and J by 6 bases. CDR3 DNA: TGTGCCAGTAGTCGGGTAGCGGGGGGGGCCAATGAGCAGTTCTTC. Translated: CASSRVAGGANEQFF.

This clonotype has a handful of counts. The chain's CDR3 is CASSRGGETQYF. The CDR3 region has the DNA TGTGCCAGCAGCCGAGGTGGTGAGACCCAGTACTTC. The chain couples TRBV3-1 to TRBJ2-5, with unresolved D. The germline V gene encodes CDR1 LGHDT and CDR2 YNNKEL (reference sequence). The CDR3 consists of 12 residues. V was clipped by 4 bases and J by 5 bases, with 8 bases between them.

The chain couples TRBV7-6 to TRBJ2-1, with 9 bases lining up with TRBD2. The length of the CDR3 is 18 residues. V shed 4 bases and J 8 bases; nucleotides not matched to a gene: 18. Germline values: CDR1 SGHVS, CDR2 FNYEAQ. DNA of the CDR3: TGTGCCAGCAGCTCAAAAGGGACTAGCAGGAGTTTGGTAGATGAGCAGTTCTTC. As protein: CASSSKGTSRSLVDEQFF.

This chain joins TRBV10-3 and TRBJ1-4; D is possibly TRBD1 (6 bases). The V end was cut by 3 bases, the J end by 0 bases, with 8 bases between. The CDR3 contains 15 residues. Germline V gene sequence: CDR1 ENHRY, CDR2 SYGVKD. The CDR3 DNA is TGTGCCATCAGTGACAGGGGTACAACTAATGAAAAACTGTTTTTT. This gives the protein CAISDRGTTNEKLFF.

This clonotype was seen at least ten times. The rearrangement links TRBV7-9 to TRBJ2-1; D tentatively fits TRBD1 or TRBD2 (5 bases each). V was pared by 6 bases and J by 0 bases, with 12 bases between. The germline V gene encodes CDR1 SEHNR and CDR2 FQNEAQ (reference sequence). The CDR3 sequence is 15 residues long. In DNA form, the CDR3 reads TGTGCCAGCAGGGACTCCGACAGCTCCTACAATGAGCAGTTCTTC. This gives the protein CASRDSDSSYNEQFF.

Many counts were recorded for this clonotype. The V and J genes are TRBV7-2 and TRBJ2-7; 9 bases are shared with TRBD2. Germline V gene sequence: CDR1 SGHTA, CDR2 FQGNSA. This CDR3 has 14 amino acids. The V and J ends lost 6 bases and 5 bases, in that order; junction bases with no gene match: 8. CDR3 DNA: TGTGCCAGCAGTAGCGGGGGACCCCCCCACGAGCAGTACTTC. As protein: CASSSGGPPHEQYF.

V and J are TRBV28 and TRBJ1-5, with TRBD1 as a possible D gene (6 bases). CDR1 MDHEN and CDR2 SYDVKM come from the germline V gene. The V gene lost 5 bases and the J gene lost 9 bases, with 23 bases spanning the gap. This CDR3 is built from 16 residues. CDR3 region: CASSPTTGSFHLPQHF. The CDR3 DNA follows: TGTGCCAGCAGTCCCACGACAGGCTCCTTTCATCTGCCCCAGCATTTT. The full variable domain, its missing parts supplied by reference TRBV28 and TRBJ1-5, is DVKVTQSSRYLVKRTGEKVFLECVQDMDHENMFWYRQDPGLGLRLIYFSYDVKMKEKGDIPEGYSVSREKKERFSLILESASTNQTSMYLCASSPTTGSFHLPQHFGDGTRLSIL.

The J gene is TRBJ1-1, the V gene TRBV29-1; D unclear. This CDR3 is built from 11 residues. V was trimmed by 3 bases and J by 4 bases, leaving 6 bases between them. Germline V gene lookup returns CDR1 SQVTM and CDR2 ANQGSEA. The CDR3 region is CSVDAPTEAFF. The CDR3 DNA reads as TGCAGCGTTGATGCCCCCACTGAAGCTTTCTTT.

The V call is TRBV7-9, the J call TRBJ2-3; 7 positions agree with TRBD2. CDR3 length: 16 amino acids. With V trimmed by 5 bases and J by 2 bases, 10 bases remained unmatched. The germline CDR1 and CDR2 sequences are SEHNR and FQNEAQ (reference sequence). CDR3: CASSTGQGGFTDTQYF. The CDR3 DNA sequence: TGTGCCAGCAGCACGGGGCAGGGAGGGTTCACAGATACGCAGTATTTT.

This clonotype showed up many times. The chain is built from TRBV19 and TRBJ1-5; no definite D call. In germline, CDR1 is LNHDA, CDR2 SQIVND (reference sequence). This CDR3 is built from 12 residues. V was trimmed by 5 bases and J by 9 bases, leaving 11 bases between them. The CDR3 loop reads CASSPQIWPQHF. For the CDR3, the DNA is TGTGCCAGTAGTCCCCAGATTTGGCCCCAGCATTTT.

This clonotype was seen many times. This chain joins TRBV20-1 and TRBJ1-2, with 8 bases that match TRBD1. V lost 1 base, J lost 4 bases, and 2 bases stayed unmatched. Per the germline V gene, CDR1 is DFQATT and CDR2 is SNEGSKA (reference sequence). The CDR3 covers 13 residues. CDR3 sequence reads: CSARGTGSYGYTF. The CDR3 nucleotides are TGCAGTGCTAGAGGGACAGGGAGCTATGGCTACACCTTC.

This clonotype came up a few times. This sequence joins TRBV19 and TRBJ1-5; 9 bases map to TRBD1. The ends lost 7 bases at V and 7 bases at J; junction bases unmatched: 8. Germline V CDR1 and CDR2: LNHDA, SQIVND (reference sequence). The CDR3 has 14 residues. Here the CDR3 reads CASTDRGRPQPQHF. CDR3 sequence (DNA): TGTGCCAGTACCGACAGGGGGAGGCCCCAGCCCCAGCATTTT. The full variable domain, in which reference TRBV19 and TRBJ1-5 provide the parts outside the CDR3, is DGGITQSPKYLFRKEGQNVTLSCEQNLNHDAMYWYRQDPGQGLRLIYYSQIVNDFQKGDIAEGYSVSREKKESFPLTVTSAQKNPTAFYLCASTDRGRPQPQHFGDGTRLSIL.

This clonotype turned up a few times. The V and J genes are TRBV4-2 and TRBJ2-1; 7 nucleotides agree with TRBD2. The CDR3 runs 16 residues. Germline V gene lookup returns CDR1 LGHNA and CDR2 YNFKEQ. V shed 2 bases and J 2 bases; nucleotides not matched to a gene: 6. CDR3 in DNA: TGTGCCAGCAGCCAATGGGGGGAGGGCCCCTACAATGAGCAGTTCTTC. Protein product: CASSQWGEGPYNEQFF.

This clonotype showed up many times. The rearrangement joins TRBV5-1 to TRBJ1-1; no firm D call. Germline lookup yields CDR1 SGHRS and CDR2 YFSETQ. The CDR3 sequence is 12 residues long. V was cut by 3 bases and J by 1 base, with 4 bases left in between. CDR3 protein: CASSSGNTEAFF. CDR3 DNA: TGCGCCAGCAGCTCAGGGAACACTGAAGCTTTCTTT.

This clonotype was picked up a small number of times. This sequence joins TRBV29-1 and TRBJ2-3; D may be TRBD2 (5 bases). Germline values: CDR1 SQVTM, CDR2 ANQGSEA. V was shortened by 4 bases and J by 8 bases, with 13 bases between the two germline ends. The CDR3 runs 12 residues. The CDR3 loop reads CSVAGEPSTQYF. In DNA, the CDR3 is TGCAGCGTTGCCGGGGAGCCATCTACGCAGTATTTT.

V and J are TRBV21-1 and TRBJ2-5; the D call TRBD1 from the table was never checked on the DNA. TRBV21-1 constitutes a pseudogene. CDR3 size: 14 residues. The CDR3, as DNA: TGTGCCAGCAGCGCAGGGGACAGTCAAGAGACCCAGTACTTC. Translating it yields CASSAGDSQETQYF.

This rearrangement joins TRBV30 to TRBJ2-5; D is perhaps TRBD2 (5 bases). The CDR3 length is 13 residues. Trimming removed 5 bases from V and 5 bases from J, with 15 bases in between. Germline CDR1 GTSNPN, CDR2 SVGIG (reference sequence). CDR3 protein: CAWSQARGETQYF. CDR3 bases: TGTGCCTGGTCCCAGGCCCGAGGGGAGACCCAGTACTTC.

The chain is built from TRBV11-2 and TRBJ2-5; TRBD1 agrees at 9 bases. Germline assignment: CDR1 SGHAT and CDR2 FQNNGV. The V gene end was trimmed by 5 bases and the J gene end by 6 bases; junction bases not matched to a gene: 22. This CDR3 comprises 19 residues. CDR3 residues: CASSHRPPIPGQGRKTQYF. For the CDR3, the DNA is TGTGCCAGCAGCCATCGACCCCCCATTCCGGGACAGGGTAGGAAGACCCAGTACTTC.

The genes are TRBV11-2 and TRBJ2-3; D is unclear. The CDR3 length is 16 residues. Between the trimmed V and J ends, which lost 4 bases and 2 bases, there was a span of 16 bases. CDR1 SGHAT and CDR2 FQNNGV come from the germline V gene. The CDR3 here is CASSSPLRASTDTQYF. Here the CDR3 DNA reads TGTGCCAGCAGCTCCCCTCTTCGGGCGTCCACAGATACGCAGTATTTT.